These T cell receptor beta chains were read from a single sample in a study of blood T cell repertoires in COVID-19. Profiled with immunoSEQ multiplex PCR; TCRdb holds only in-frame clones, not every one. The sample includes roughly 260,000 clones, approximately 86% of them seen just once. Sequenced sample: peripheral blood. The receptor source for this set is a young woman with acute or convalescent COVID-19. The CDR3 runs from the conserved cysteine through the conserved F or W. A D gene is named only where the DNA matches it firmly.

j_call	v_call	d_call	cdr3_nt	cdr3_aa
TRBJ2-1	TRBV18	TRBD2	TGTGCCAGCTCACCACCAGGCAGCGGGGGCTACAATGAGCAGTTCTTC	CASSPPGSGGYNEQFF
TRBJ2-6	TRBV27	-	TGTGCCAGCACCTTACAGGGTTCGGGTTCTGGGGCCAACGTCCTGACTTTC	CASTLQGSGSGANVLTF
TRBJ2-7	TRBV6-2/TRBV6-3	-	TGTGCCAGCAGTTACACTCCTAGGGTCGGAGCGGACGAGCAGTACTTC	CASSYTPRVGADEQYF
TRBJ1-1	TRBV23-1	-	TGCGCCAGCAGTCAATCGCACAGGGACACTGAAGCTTTCTTT	CASSQSHRDTEAFF
TRBJ2-2	TRBV5-1	TRBD2	TGCGCCAGTAGTCCGGGGACTAGCGGGATTAACACCGGGGAGCTGTTTTTT	CASSPGTSGINTGELFF
TRBJ2-7	TRBV13	TRBD1	TGTGCCAGCAGTCCCTTTTGGACAGGGAGTTCTTACGAGCAGTACTTC	CASSPFWTGSSYEQYF
TRBJ1-4	TRBV6-1	TRBD1	TGTGCCAGCAGTGGGTGGACAGGGGAAATGGATGGGGAAAAACTGTTTTTT	CASSGWTGEMDGEKLFF
TRBJ2-1	TRBV19	TRBD2	TGTGCCAGTAGTATCGCGGGGGGCGATGAGCAGTTCTTC	CASSIAGGDEQFF
TRBJ1-2	TRBV15	-	TGTGCCACCAGCCTTACAATAAAAAAACAGGGTCTATATGGCTACACCTTC	CATSLTIKKQGLYGYTF
TRBJ1-1	TRBV3-1/TRBV3-2	-	TGTGCCAGCAGCCACCACGGGATTCGCGAAGCTTTCTTT	CASSHHGIREAFF
TRBJ1-2	TRBV6-5	-	TGTGCCAGCAGTTACTCGTTTGCCGGAGACAACTATGGCTACACCTTC	CASSYSFAGDNYGYTF
TRBJ2-7	TRBV27	TRBD2	TGTGCCAGCGGAAGACTAGCGGGACCTTCTGGGGGCTCCTACGAGCAGTACTTC	CASGRLAGPSGGSYEQYF
TRBJ2-1	TRBV28	-	TGTGCCAGCAGTTTATCGGTTAGAGTTGGCAATGAGCAGTTCTTC	CASSLSVRVGNEQFF
TRBJ2-3	TRBV28	-	TGTGCCAGCAGTTTTGTTTCGGTCACAGATACGCAGTATTTT	CASSFVSVTDTQYF
TRBJ1-2	TRBV7-9	TRBD1	TGTGCCAGCAGCTCTGCCTTCAGGGGGCTTCTGTCTAACTATGGCTACACCTTC	CASSSAFRGLLSNYGYTF
TRBJ2-2	TRBV6-5	TRBD1	TGTGCCAGCAGTTACGACAGGGTTCACACCGGGGAGCTGTTTTTT	CASSYDRVHTGELFF
TRBJ1-1	TRBV5-6	-	TGTGCCAGCAGCCCTGAACCAGGGGCTTTGAACACTGAAGCTTTCTTT	CASSPEPGALNTEAFF
TRBJ1-2	TRBV24-1	-	TGTGCCACCAGTGGGAGGGAGTATGGCTACACCTTC	CATSGREYGYTF
TRBJ2-2	TRBV6-2/TRBV6-3	TRBD2	TGTGCCAGCAGTAGACTAGCGGGAGTTAACACCGGGGAGCTGTTTTTT	CASSRLAGVNTGELFF
TRBJ1-1	TRBV3-1/TRBV3-2	-	TGTGCCAGCGCCTCCTATGGGGGCCGCACTGAAGCTTTCTTT	CASASYGGRTEAFF
TRBJ1-5	TRBV27	-	TGTGCCAGCAGTTTTACGGGTAATCAGCCCCAGCATTTT	CASSFTGNQPQHF
TRBJ1-1	TRBV6-5	TRBD1	TGTGCCAGCAGTCTCAGGGGGTCGAACACTGAAGCTTTCTTT	CASSLRGSNTEAFF
TRBJ1-4	TRBV5-1	-	TGCGCCAGCAGCCGTCAGGTTGACCCTACAGGGCGGGAAAAACTGTTTTTT	CASSRQVDPTGREKLFF
TRBJ2-1	TRBV4-1	-	TGCGCCAGCAGCCCCGGAGGACTGGCGAGCTCCTACAATGAGCAGTTCTTC	CASSPGGLASSYNEQFF
TRBJ2-2	TRBV11-3	-	TGTGCCAGCACCCCCAGCGGGCCCGCGAACACCGGGGAGCTGTTTTTT	CASTPSGPANTGELFF
TRBJ1-4	TRBV9	TRBD1	TGTGCCAGCAGCGTAGGGACAGGGGGAGGTGAAAAACTGTTTTTT	CASSVGTGGGEKLFF
TRBJ1-1	TRBV19	TRBD1	TGTGCCAGCCGGGGACAGGGGCCGAACACTGAAGCTTTCTTT	CASRGQGPNTEAFF
TRBJ2-7	TRBV18	TRBD1	TGTGCCAGCTCACCAACAAGGGACAGGGGTATGTACGAGCAGTACTTC	CASSPTRDRGMYEQYF
TRBJ1-4	TRBV7-9	-	TGTGCCAGCAGCTCTCCCAACGGACAAGCTGAAAAACTGTTTTTT	CASSSPNGQAEKLFF
TRBJ2-1	TRBV19	TRBD2	TGTGCCAGTAGTATCGGAGCGGGAGTCTACAATGAGCAGTTCTTC	CASSIGAGVYNEQFF
TRBJ2-7	TRBV5-4	-	TGTGCCAGCAGCTTACCGCCGGGAGCCCCTAGCTACGAGCAGTACTTC	CASSLPPGAPSYEQYF
TRBJ1-2	TRBV28	-	TGTGCCAGCGGGCCAAGGTGGGGCTACACCTTC	CASGPRWGYTF
TRBJ1-1	TRBV24-1	-	TGTGCCACCAGTGACGGACAGCCGAACACTGAAGCTTTCTTT	CATSDGQPNTEAFF
TRBJ1-5	TRBV2	-	TGTGCCAGCGTCCAGGGTATTAATCAGCCCCAGCATTTT	CASVQGINQPQHF
TRBJ1-5	TRBV19	TRBD1	TGTGCCAGTAGGCCCTTGGGACAGGGACCCCAGCCCCAGCATTTT	CASRPLGQGPQPQHF
TRBJ1-2	TRBV7-2	TRBD1	TGTGCCAGCAGCCCGGGACAGGACTACTATGGCTACACCTTC	CASSPGQDYYGYTF